Presented here are 27 T cell receptor beta chains from one specimen sequenced in a study of T cell responses to AZD1222 COVID-19 vaccine. TCRdb's copy holds only in-frame clones and misses some; the assay was immunoSEQ multiplex PCR. The data hold 150,000 to 180,000 clones, with roughly 90% observed a single time. This sample comprised peripheral blood, obtained on day 0 of AZD1222 vaccination. The receptors originated from an adult in good health.

This sequence joins TRBV4-2 and TRBJ1-4; 10 bases match TRBD1. The CDR3 has 17 amino acids. The junction had 6 bases not matched to a gene; V was cut back by 0 bases and J by 5 bases. CDR1 is LGHNA, CDR2 YNFKEQ, per germline. CDR3 in amino acids: CASSQDPGQGGNEKLFF. The DNA for the CDR3 is TGTGCCAGCAGCCAAGATCCCGGACAGGGGGGAAATGAAAAACTGTTTTTT.

The chain combines TRBV10-3 with TRBJ2-7; the match to TRBD2 covers 13 bases. Germline assignment: CDR1 ENHRY and CDR2 SYGVKD. The V gene end was trimmed by 3 bases and the J gene end by 5 bases; junction bases not matched to a gene: 1. The CDR3 extends over 14 amino acids. CDR3: CAISEGLAGDEQYF. In DNA, the CDR3 is TGTGCCATCAGTGAAGGACTAGCGGGAGACGAGCAGTACTTC.

The V and J genes are TRBV29-1 and TRBJ1-2, with D possibly TRBD1 on 5 matching bases. With 4 bases removed from V and 8 bases from J, the gap between germline ends came to 14 bases. This CDR3 contains 12 residues. CDR1 and CDR2 (germline): SQVTM, ANQGSEA. The CDR3 DNA sequence: TGCAGCGTTGGTGAGGGGCAGCGGGGCTACACCTTC. Translating it yields CSVGEGQRGYTF.

CDR3 nucleotide sequence: TGCGCCAGCAGTCATCAGGGGGTCATAAGAAGAGGGGGCTACACCTTC. Protein: CASSHQGVIRRGGYTF. J is TRBJ1-2 and V is TRBV23-1; 7 positions agree with TRBD1. TRBV23-1 is an ORF, and what it does is uncertain. J gave up 8 bases and V 3 bases, and 15 bases lay outside the gene matches. This CDR3 has 16 amino acids.

The CDR3 DNA follows: TGTGCCAGCAGCTCCGCCCCAGGGATGGCTTTCTTT. It is translated as CASSSAPGMAFF. The V call is TRBV9, the J call TRBJ1-1; weak D call: TRBD1 (5 bases). Germline values: CDR1 SGDLS, CDR2 YYNGEE. V lost 4 bases and J 11 bases, leaving 15 bases between the germline ends. CDR3 length: 12 residues. The full variable domain, its missing parts supplied by reference TRBV9 and TRBJ1-1, is DSGVTQTPKHLITATGQRVTLRCSPRSGDLSVYWYQQSLDQGLQFLIQYYNGEERAKGNILERFSAQQFPDLHSELNLSSLELGDSALYFCASSSAPGMAFFGQGTRLTVV.

Written as DNA, the CDR3 is TGTGCCTGGAGTGATAGAGTGGCTAGCGGGAGAGATTACAATGAGCAGTTCTTC. It specifies CAWSDRVASGRDYNEQFF. This chain joins TRBV30 and TRBJ2-1; 10 bases match TRBD2. V dropped 1 base and J dropped 4; count of bases not matched to a gene: 13. CDR3 length equals 18 residues. CDR1 is GTSNPN, CDR2 SVGIG, per germline (reference sequence).

This chain connects TRBV29-1 to TRBJ1-1; 7 nucleotides match TRBD1. Unmatched junction bases numbered 8, after V lost 5 bases and J lost 5 bases. In germline, CDR1 is SQVTM, CDR2 ANQGSEA. CDR3 length: 13 amino acids. The CDR3 loop reads CSVTTGLRTEAFF. CDR3 nucleotide sequence: TGCAGCGTTACGACAGGGCTAAGAACTGAAGCTTTCTTT.

This chain links TRBV3-1 (or the pseudogene TRBV3-2) with TRBJ2-4, with D maybe TRBD1 (7 bases). V lost 1 base and J 8 bases, leaving 15 bases between the germline ends. Germline CDR1 and CDR2: LGHDT and YNNKEL (reference sequence). This CDR3 is built from 15 residues. As DNA, the CDR3 is TGTGCCAGCAGCCAAGTGCCCAGGGGGGTTGACATTCAGTACTTC. Amino acid sequence: CASSQVPRGVDIQYF.

The chain is built from TRBV20-1 and TRBJ2-1; 9 bases agree with TRBD1. The CDR3 contains 15 residues. Germline CDR1 reads DFQATT; CDR2 reads SNEGSKA (reference sequence). Trimming took 3 bases from V and 9 from J; bases not matched to a gene: 12. Here the CDR3 DNA reads TGCAGTGCTAGTCGGACAGGGGCTACGGTGGTTGAGCAGTTCTTC. This gives the protein CSASRTGATVVEQFF.

The CDR3 region is CASSETGRNTEAFF. The CDR3 region has the DNA TGTGCCAGCAGTGAGACGGGGCGGAACACTGAAGCTTTCTTT. The genes are TRBV6-1 and TRBJ1-1, with D possibly being TRBD1 (5 bases). The CDR3 sequence is 14 residues long. Trimming removed 3 bases from V and 1 base from J, with 9 bases in between. The germline V gene has CDR1 MNHNS and CDR2 SASEGT.

The chain carries TRBV5-1 and TRBJ2-7, with a possible D match to TRBD2 (6 bases). The V end was cut by 3 bases, the J end by 11 bases, with 15 bases between. Germline V gene sequence: CDR1 SGHRS, CDR2 YFSETQ. CDR3 length: 12 amino acids. This CDR3 is CASSSDTSGEYF. In nucleotides, the CDR3 is TGCGCCAGCAGCTCTGACACCTCGGGGGAGTACTTC. The variable domain in full, completed from reference TRBV5-1 and TRBJ2-7, reads KAGVTQTPRYLIKTRGQQVTLSCSPISGHRSVSWYQQTPGQGLQFLFEYFSETQRNKGNFPGRFSGRQFSNSRSEMNVSTLELGDSALYLCASSSDTSGEYFGPGTRLTVT.

The chain combines TRBV30 with TRBJ1-6, with no clear D. Germline CDR1 is GTSNPN and CDR2 is SVGIG (reference sequence). Trimming shortened V by 1 base and J by 10 bases, and 17 bases separated the two germline ends. The CDR3 has 15 amino acids. The CDR3 loop is CAWSASGKTGSPLHF. CDR3 DNA sequence: TGTGCCTGGAGTGCCTCCGGGAAAACTGGCTCACCCCTCCACTTT.

The gene calls are TRBV4-1 and TRBJ2-1; 8 nucleotides agree with TRBD2. Trimming at V came to 1 base and at J to 6 bases, leaving 5 bases not matched to a gene. Germline V CDR1 and CDR2: MGHRA, YSYEKL. The CDR3 has 15 residues. The CDR3 DNA sequence: TGCGCCAGCAGCCAAGTTAGCGGGACTTTCAATGAGCAGTTCTTC. As protein: CASSQVSGTFNEQFF.

The rearrangement joins TRBV5-4 to TRBJ2-7, with TRBD1 matching over 7 bases. Germline loops: CDR1 SGHNT, CDR2 YYREEE (reference sequence). This CDR3 is built from 12 residues. The trim removed 3 bases at V and 6 bases at J, leaving 3 bases unmatched. This chain's CDR3 is CASSWNRGEQYF. CDR3 coding DNA: TGTGCCAGCAGCTGGAACAGGGGCGAGCAGTACTTC.

The rearrangement joins TRBV6-5 to TRBJ1-2, with 7 nucleotides matching TRBD1. The CDR3 spans 15 residues. V trimming: 2 bases; J trimming: 7 bases; junction bases outside the gene matches: 10. Germline V lookup: CDR1 MNHEY, CDR2 SVGAGI. Written as DNA, the CDR3 is TGTGCCAGCAGTTACACCCTAACAGGGGCCGGTGGCTACACCTTC. Translation: CASSYTLTGAGGYTF.

The rearrangement links TRBV12-3 or TRBV12-4 to TRBJ1-4; 8 bases fit TRBD1. The V gene end was trimmed by 6 bases and the J gene end by 8 bases; junction bases not matched to a gene: 5. This CDR3 comprises 13 residues. CDR3 in amino acids: CASSLRQGEKLFF. DNA of the CDR3: TGTGCCAGCAGCCTTCGACAGGGGGAAAAACTGTTTTTT.

This rearrangement joins TRBV6-6 to TRBJ2-7; maybe TRBD1 (6 bases). V was trimmed by 4 bases and J by 3 bases, leaving 19 bases between them. The CDR3 has 16 amino acids. The germline gives CDR1 MNHNY, CDR2 SVGAGI (reference sequence). DNA for the CDR3: TGTGCCAGCAGTTTAGTTTCCCAGGGGACATTCTACGAGCAGTACTTC. Its protein is CASSLVSQGTFYEQYF.

The chain uses TRBV28 and TRBJ1-2; D unclear. V lost 8 bases and J lost 2, with 12 bases in between. CDR1 MDHEN and CDR2 SYDVKM come from the germline V gene. CDR3 size: 13 residues. CDR3 bases: TGTGCCAGCCATTCGACAACCAACTATGGCTACACCTTC. Its protein is CASHSTTNYGYTF.

CDR3 in amino acids: CASSPTTGYTEAFF. In nucleotides, the CDR3 is TGTGCCAGCTCACCGACCACAGGGTACACTGAAGCTTTCTTT. V and J are TRBV18 and TRBJ1-1, with D tentatively TRBD1 (6 bases). Per the germline V gene, CDR1 is KGHSH and CDR2 is LQKENI. The V end was cut by 3 bases, the J end by 3 bases, with 11 bases between. This CDR3 has 14 residues.

This sequence joins TRBV6-5 and TRBJ1-1; D possibly corresponds to TRBD1 (6 bases). This CDR3 contains 15 residues. CDR1 is MNHEY, CDR2 SVGAGI, per germline. Trimming cost V 4 bases and J 0 bases, with 12 bases left between them. This chain's CDR3 is CASSLGRTVNTEAFF. The CDR3 DNA follows: TGTGCCAGCAGTTTGGGCCGGACAGTGAACACTGAAGCTTTCTTT.

In its sample, this clone was seen a few times. This chain connects TRBV3-1 (or the pseudogene TRBV3-2) to TRBJ2-1; either TRBD1 or TRBD2 may supply D (5 bases each). The ends were cut back, 8 bases at V and 8 bases at J, with 22 bases in the middle. Germline-derived CDR1 and CDR2 are LGHDT and YNNKEL (reference sequence). This CDR3 region has 15 residues. The DNA for the CDR3 is TGTGCCAGCGACGGCCGGGACCATCCTTTCTATGAGCAGTTCTTC. Amino acids: CASDGRDHPFYEQFF.

The rearrangement joins TRBV27 to TRBJ1-2; TRBD1 might be the D (5 bases). The CDR3 has 13 amino acids. CDR1 is MNHEY and CDR2 is SMNVEV in the germline V gene (reference sequence). The V end was cut by 2 bases, the J end by 7 bases, with 11 bases between. The CDR3 bases are TGTGCCAGCAGTTTAATTAAGGGGTCTGGCTACACCTTC. Translated, it gives CASSLIKGSGYTF.

The genes are TRBV30 and TRBJ2-7; 7 positions agree with TRBD1. V gave up 8 bases and J gave up 4 bases; unmatched junction bases: 5. Germline V lookup: CDR1 GTSNPN, CDR2 SVGIG (reference sequence). The CDR3 covers 11 residues. Here the CDR3 DNA reads TGTGCCGGGGACAGACAGTACGAGCAGTACTTC. Translating gives CAGDRQYEQYF.

The rearrangement links TRBV7-3 to TRBJ1-2; possible D gene TRBD1, 5 bases. With 1 base removed from V and 7 bases from J, the gap between germline ends came to 10 bases. The CDR3 length is 13 residues. Germline V CDR1 and CDR2: SGHTA, FQGTGA. CDR3 protein: CASSLSQGGGYTF. CDR3 nucleotide sequence: TGTGCCAGCAGCTTAAGTCAGGGAGGTGGCTACACCTTC.

J is TRBJ2-7 and V is TRBV9, with 7 bases identical to TRBD2. Trimming removed 4 bases from V and 3 bases from J; junction bases left unmatched: 10. The CDR3 is 15 amino acids. CDR1 and CDR2 from the germline V gene are SGDLS and YYNGEE. The CDR3, as DNA: TGTGCCAGCAGCCCCACCCTAGCGGAGTACTACGAGCAGTACTTC. It yields the protein CASSPTLAEYYEQYF. The entire variable domain, with the rest obtained from reference TRBV9 and TRBJ2-7, is as follows: DSGVTQTPKHLITATGQRVTLRCSPRSGDLSVYWYQQSLDQGLQFLIQYYNGEERAKGNILERFSAQQFPDLHSELNLSSLELGDSALYFCASSPTLAEYYEQYFGPGTRLTVT.

This chain connects TRBV6-5 to TRBJ1-2; 7 bases map to TRBD1. The CDR3 totals 16 residues. Trimming took 2 bases from V and 4 from J; bases not matched to a gene: 10. Germline V CDR1 and CDR2: MNHEY, SVGAGI. The CDR3 bases are TGTGCCAGCAGTTACGCTTCCCACAGGGGAGGCTATGGCTACACCTTC. Protein sequence: CASSYASHRGGYGYTF.

The V gene is TRBV2, the J gene TRBJ2-1; 7 positions match TRBD2. Trimming at V came to 6 bases and at J to 2 bases, leaving 7 bases not matched to a gene. The CDR3 has 15 residues. Germline loops: CDR1 SNHLY, CDR2 FYNNEI. As DNA, the CDR3 is TGTGCCAGCAGGCAAGCGGGACCCACCTACAATGAGCAGTTCTTC. Protein: CASRQAGPTYNEQFF.